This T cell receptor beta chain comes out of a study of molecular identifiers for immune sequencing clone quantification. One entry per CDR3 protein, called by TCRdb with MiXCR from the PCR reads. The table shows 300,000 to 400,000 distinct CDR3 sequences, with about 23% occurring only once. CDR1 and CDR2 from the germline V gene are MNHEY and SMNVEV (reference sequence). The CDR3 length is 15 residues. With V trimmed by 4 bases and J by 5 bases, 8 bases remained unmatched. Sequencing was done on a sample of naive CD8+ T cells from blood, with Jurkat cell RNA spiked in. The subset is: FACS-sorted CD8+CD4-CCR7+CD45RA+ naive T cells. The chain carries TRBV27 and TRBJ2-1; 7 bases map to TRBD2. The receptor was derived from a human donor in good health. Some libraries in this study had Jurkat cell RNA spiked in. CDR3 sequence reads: CASSSWREFDNEQFF. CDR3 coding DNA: TGTGCCAGCAGTTCCTGGCGGGAGTTCGACAATGAGCAGTTCTTC.